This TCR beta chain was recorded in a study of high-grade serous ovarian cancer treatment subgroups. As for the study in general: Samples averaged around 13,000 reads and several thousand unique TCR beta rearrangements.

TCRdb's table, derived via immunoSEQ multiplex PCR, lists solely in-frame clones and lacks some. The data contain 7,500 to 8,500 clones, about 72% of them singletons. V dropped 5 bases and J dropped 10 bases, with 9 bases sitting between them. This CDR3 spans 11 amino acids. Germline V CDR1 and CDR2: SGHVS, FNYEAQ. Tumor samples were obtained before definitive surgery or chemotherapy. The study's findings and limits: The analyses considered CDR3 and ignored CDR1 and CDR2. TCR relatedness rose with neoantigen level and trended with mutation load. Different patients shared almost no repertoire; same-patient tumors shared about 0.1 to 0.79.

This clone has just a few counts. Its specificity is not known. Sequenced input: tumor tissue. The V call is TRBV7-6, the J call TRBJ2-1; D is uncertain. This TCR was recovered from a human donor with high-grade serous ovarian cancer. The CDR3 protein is CASSLGSEQFF. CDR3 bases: TGTGCCAGCAGCCTGGGATCAGAGCAGTTCTTC.